A selection of T cell receptor beta chains follows, all from one sample in a study of blood T cell repertoires in COVID-19. This table comes from immunoSEQ multiplex PCR, and its TCRdb copy is limited to in-frame clones, with some not included. The sample carries 450,000 to 500,000 clones, around 90% recorded once. Sequenced sample: PBMCs or T cells enriched from blood (not recorded which). The receptors were gathered from a woman younger than 35 who had recovered from COVID-19. Each CDR3 is given with its conserved first and last residue. A D gene is named only where the DNA matches it firmly. A clone size is listed for some rows: how often the clone was seen (once, few, many), or a class if it is expanded.

>TRBV18|TRBJ2-3|TRBD2|.
CASSPLIAGDLRTQYF
TGTGCCAGCTCACCGCTAATAGCGGGCGATCTGCGTACGCAGTATTTT
>TRBV4-1|TRBJ2-1|TRBD2|.
CASSRLAGSNEQFF
TGCGCCAGCAGCCGACTAGCGGGGAGCAATGAGCAGTTCTTC
>TRBV7-9|TRBJ1-2|TRBD1|.
CASSAYGTGDGYGYTF
TGTGCCAGCAGCGCATACGGGACAGGGGATGGTTATGGCTACACCTTC
>TRBV14|TRBJ2-6|.|.
CASSPAPQAAFFAGANVLTF
TGTGCCAGCAGCCCAGCACCGCAGGCAGCCTTCTTCGCTGGGGCCAACGTCCTGACTTTC
>TRBV29-1|TRBJ1-2|.|.
CSVGQTSNYGYTF
TGCAGCGTTGGGCAGACTTCTAACTATGGCTACACCTTC
>TRBV7-2|TRBJ2-7|TRBD2|.
CASSLSGGSYEQYF
TGTGCCAGCAGCCTTAGCGGGGGGTCCTACGAGCAGTACTTC
>TRBV10-3|TRBJ2-3|TRBD1|.
CAISEPTGTGVGGDTQYF
TGTGCCATCAGTGAGCCCACCGGGACAGGGGTCGGGGGGGATACGCAGTATTTT
>TRBV28|TRBJ2-4|TRBD1|.
CASSTVRGQENIQYF
TGTGCCAGCAGCACCGTCAGGGGGCAGGAAAACATTCAGTACTTC
>TRBV5-1|TRBJ2-5|TRBD2|.
CASSLGNGGASLKTQYF
TGCGCCAGCAGCTTGGGGAACGGGGGGGCCTCATTGAAGACCCAGTACTTC
>TRBV9|TRBJ2-1|TRBD1|.
CASSVAGGPIYNEQFF
TGTGCCAGCAGCGTAGCAGGGGGCCCCATTTACAATGAGCAGTTCTTC
>TRBV5-4|TRBJ2-3|TRBD2|.
CASSPGLAGGITDTQYF
TGTGCCAGCAGCCCGGGACTAGCGGGGGGGATCACAGATACGCAGTATTTT
>TRBV5-6|TRBJ1-2|.|.
CASSLAGATFYGYTF
TGTGCCAGCAGCTTGGCGGGTGCCACTTTTTATGGCTACACCTTC
>TRBV30|TRBJ2-7|.|.
CAWSPGTFPYEQYF
TGTGCCTGGAGTCCGGGGACATTTCCCTACGAGCAGTACTTC
>TRBV6-5|TRBJ1-1|.|.
CASSTRSANTEAFF
TGTGCCAGCAGTACCCGGAGTGCTAACACTGAAGCTTTCTTT
>TRBV11-3|TRBJ2-7|.|many
CASSLDQVWGGHEQYF
TGTGCCAGCAGCTTAGATCAGGTCTGGGGCGGCCACGAGCAGTACTTC
>TRBV2|TRBJ2-1|TRBD2|.
CASSEARGGHEQFF
TGTGCCAGCAGTGAAGCGCGGGGGGGGCATGAGCAGTTCTTC
>TRBV5-1|TRBJ1-2|.|.
CASSLAGGGDNYGYTF
TGCGCCAGCAGCTTGGCCGGCGGGGGCGATAACTATGGCTACACCTTC
>TRBV7-2|TRBJ2-2|.|.
CASSLAGALTNTGELFF
TGTGCCAGCAGCTTAGCGGGGGCGCTTACGAACACCGGGGAGCTGTTTTTT
>TRBV6-5|TRBJ1-6|TRBD1|few
CASREQGGSPLHF
TGTGCCAGCCGGGAGCAGGGGGGTTCACCCCTCCACTTT
>TRBV11-1|TRBJ1-2|.|.
CASSRNRDINGYTF
TGTGCCAGCAGCCGCAACCGAGATATCAATGGCTACACCTTC
>TRBV6-6|TRBJ2-5|.|once
CASSPRQVWETQYF
TGTGCCAGCAGTCCAAGACAGGTGTGGGAGACCCAGTACTTC
>TRBV2|TRBJ2-1|.|.
CASGGAVYNEQFF
TGTGCCAGCGGGGGGGCCGTCTACAATGAGCAGTTCTTC
>TRBV7-9|TRBJ1-1|.|.
CASSLAASGWAEAFF
TGTGCCAGCAGCTTGGCGGCCTCGGGGTGGGCTGAAGCTTTCTTT
>TRBV10-3|TRBJ1-1|.|.
CAISVGGGTPHEAFF
TGTGCCATCAGTGTAGGTGGAGGGACCCCACATGAAGCTTTCTTT
>TRBV6-1|TRBJ2-2|.|.
CASSEILARTGELFF
TGTGCCAGCAGTGAAATACTAGCAAGGACCGGGGAGCTGTTTTTT
>TRBV27|TRBJ2-3|TRBD2|once
CASSSLTSGGARDTQYF
TGTGCCAGCAGTTCCTTGACTAGCGGGGGGGCCAGGGATACGCAGTATTTT
>TRBV7-9|TRBJ2-5|.|.
CASSLGGDVETQYF
TGTGCCAGCAGCTTAGGGGGGGACGTAGAGACCCAGTACTTC
>TRBV2|TRBJ1-2|.|.
CASSVWLNYGYTF
TGTGCCAGCAGTGTATGGCTTAACTATGGCTACACCTTC
>TRBV7-2|TRBJ2-1|TRBD2|.
CASSLLAGGTYNEQFF
TGTGCCAGCAGCTTATTGGCGGGGGGGACCTACAATGAGCAGTTCTTC
>TRBV19|TRBJ1-2|TRBD1|.
CASSVTGVDYGYTF
TGTGCCAGTAGTGTTACAGGGGTGGACTATGGCTACACCTTC